The present entry profiles one T cell receptor beta chain with its context. TCRdb called the RT-PCR reads again in MiXCR, with one record for every CDR3 protein. Of 650,000 to 800,000 distinct CDR3 sequences listed, 11% to 15% are singletons. Germline V gene sequence: CDR1 SGHTA, CDR2 FQGNSA. The CDR3 has 17 amino acids. V was trimmed by 5 bases and J by 10 bases, leaving 27 bases between them. The TCR was taken from a female donor in good health, serving as a healthy control. The chain uses TRBV7-2 and TRBJ2-1; D possibly corresponds to TRBD1 (6 bases). Sequenced: memory CD4+ T cells from blood. The CDR3 loop reads CASSPRPTGTKAREQFF. The CDR3, as DNA: TGTGCCAGCAGCCCCCGCCCGACGGGGACAAAAGCACGGGAGCAGTTCTTC.